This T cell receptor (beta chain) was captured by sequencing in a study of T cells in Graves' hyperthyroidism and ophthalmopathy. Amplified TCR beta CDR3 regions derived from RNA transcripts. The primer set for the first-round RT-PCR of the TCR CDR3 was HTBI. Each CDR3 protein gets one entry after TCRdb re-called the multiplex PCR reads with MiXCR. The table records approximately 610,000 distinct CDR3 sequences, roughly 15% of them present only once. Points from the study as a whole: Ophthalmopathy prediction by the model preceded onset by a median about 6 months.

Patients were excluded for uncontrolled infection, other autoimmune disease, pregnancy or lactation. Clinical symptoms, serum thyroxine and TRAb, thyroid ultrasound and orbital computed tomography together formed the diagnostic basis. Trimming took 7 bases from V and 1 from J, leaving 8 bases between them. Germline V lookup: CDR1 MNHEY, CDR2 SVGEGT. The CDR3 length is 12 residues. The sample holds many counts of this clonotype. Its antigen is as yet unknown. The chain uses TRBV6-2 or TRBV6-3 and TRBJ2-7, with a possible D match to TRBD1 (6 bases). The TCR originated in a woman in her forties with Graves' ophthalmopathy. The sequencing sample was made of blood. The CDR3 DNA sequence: TGTGCCAGCAAAGACAGGTCCTACGAGCAGTACTTC. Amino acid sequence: CASKDRSYEQYF.